The T cell receptor beta chain described here comes from a study of Graves' ophthalmopathy and Graves' hyperthyroidism. Study-wide context: Investigators collected peripheral blood at initial diagnosis, before any treatment was given. General observations from the study: The model flagged ophthalmopathy progression at roughly 71% sensitivity and 72% to 80% specificity.

Notes on this clonotype: The target antigen is unknown.

Beta-chain TCR CDR3 regions were amplified from RNA transcripts. Following a first-round RT-PCR that used HTBI primers, a second-round multiplex PCR was carried out. TCRdb independently ran MiXCR on the multiplex PCR reads; one entry per CDR3 protein. The sample has approximately 380,000 distinct CDR3 sequences, around 20% seen once. Researchers turned away patients with other autoimmune diseases, uncontrolled infections, pregnancy or lactation. Specimen: peripheral blood. This clonotype originated in a woman under 30 with stable Graves' hyperthyroidism.

CDR3 nucleotide sequence: TGTGCCAGCAGTTCTCTAGCGGGGGCTTCCCACTCCTACGAGCAGTACTTC. Amino acid sequence: CASSSLAGASHSYEQYF. V and J are TRBV28 and TRBJ2-7; the match to TRBD2 covers 10 bases. V gave up 4 bases and J gave up 0 bases; unmatched junction bases: 9. The CDR3 has 17 amino acids. Germline values: CDR1 MDHEN, CDR2 SYDVKM.